Sequencing of this T cell receptor beta chain was carried out in a study of blood T cell repertoires in COVID-19. As originally analysed: Estimation of nucleated cell counts relied on the amplification of reference gene primers. Assay used: immunoSEQ multiplex PCR; TCRdb lists only in-frame clones, some missing. The V and J calls and the clone size are those of that table, but D and trimming were determined from the DNA. The profile covers about 150,000 clones, with over 65% appearing a single time and 2.2% taken by the ten largest. The CDR3 contains 15 residues. Per the germline V gene, CDR1 is MGHRA and CDR2 is YSYEKL. V shed 4 bases and J 4 bases; nucleotides not matched to a gene: 9. This clone was observed once.

The chain couples TRBV4-1 to TRBJ1-2; 7 bases are shared with TRBD1. The receptor comes from an older man with acute or convalescent COVID-19. Sample: peripheral blood. CDR3 region: CASSPQTGEAYGYTF. CDR3 DNA sequence: TGCGCCAGCAGCCCGCAAACAGGGGAGGCCTATGGCTACACCTTC.